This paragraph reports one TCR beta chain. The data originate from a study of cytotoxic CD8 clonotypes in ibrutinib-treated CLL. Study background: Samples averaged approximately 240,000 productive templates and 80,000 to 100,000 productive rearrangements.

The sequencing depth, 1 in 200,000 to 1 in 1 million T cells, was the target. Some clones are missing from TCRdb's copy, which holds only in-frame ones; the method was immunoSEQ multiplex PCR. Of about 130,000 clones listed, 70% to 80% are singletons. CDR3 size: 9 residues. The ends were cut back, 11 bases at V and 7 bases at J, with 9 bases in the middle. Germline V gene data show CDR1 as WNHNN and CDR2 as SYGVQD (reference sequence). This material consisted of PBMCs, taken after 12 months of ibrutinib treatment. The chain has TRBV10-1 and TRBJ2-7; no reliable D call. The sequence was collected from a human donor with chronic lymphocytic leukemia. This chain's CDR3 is CAGSKEQYF. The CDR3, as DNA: TGCGCCGGATCGAAGGAGCAGTACTTC.